This is a list of T cell receptor beta chains from one sample in a study of T cell responses to AZD1222 COVID-19 vaccine. Sequencing used immunoSEQ multiplex PCR; TCRdb keeps in-frame clones, though not all of them. The table has about 130,000 clones, 80% to 95% seen once. The sample was peripheral blood, taken on day 0 of AZD1222 vaccination. Every receptor here comes from an adult in good health. Each CDR3 is given with its conserved first and last residue. The order of the fields is clone size, J gene, V gene, CDR3 protein. Clone size is stated in some rows and not others, as once, few, many or a class when expanded.

>.|TRBJ1-2|TRBV28
CASSLSAGQGYGYTF
>.|TRBJ2-3|TRBV4-2
CASSPQAGGTDTQYF
>.|TRBJ1-6|TRBV10-3
CAISPVQSSPLHF
>.|TRBJ1-4|TRBV14
CASSWTAIGEKLFF
>.|TRBJ2-7|TRBV27
CASGGGGALYEQYF
>.|TRBJ1-5|TRBV28
CASSSSGTGRNQPQHF
>.|TRBJ1-5|TRBV7-9
CASSLSHNSNQPQHF
>.|TRBJ2-7|TRBV11-2
CASSLQGYEQYF
>.|TRBJ1-1|TRBV3-1/TRBV3-2
CASSQAGTYTEAFF
>.|TRBJ2-7|TRBV7-9
CASSPRGNYEQYF
>.|TRBJ2-1|TRBV10-2
CASSGPLAGELSYNEQFF
>.|TRBJ2-2|TRBV4-2
CASSQGTGANTGELFF
>.|TRBJ1-2|TRBV6-5
CATRGNYGYTF
>.|TRBJ1-1|TRBV19
CASSPGRLNTEAFF
>.|TRBJ2-1|TRBV27
CASRTNFVIGHEQFF
>.|TRBJ1-1|TRBV29-1
CSVERGQPFFNTEAFF
>.|TRBJ2-2|TRBV7-9
CASSSVDTGELFF
>.|TRBJ1-5|TRBV5-5
CASSLDRDHSNQPQHF
>.|TRBJ2-1|TRBV28
CASKEGLRNNEQFF
>.|TRBJ2-7|TRBV9
CASSVSLRSYEQYF
>.|TRBJ1-1|TRBV2
CASLKQGAGENTEAFF
>.|TRBJ1-2|TRBV6-4
CASSGGFLNYGYTF
>once|TRBJ2-3|TRBV5-1
CASSPESSSTDTQYF
>.|TRBJ1-5|TRBV10-2
CASSETGGQPQHF
>.|TRBJ1-2|TRBV5-1
CASSLGTGGDYGYTF
>.|TRBJ1-1|TRBV9
CASSAYSGTSMNTEAFF
>once|TRBJ1-2|TRBV15
CATSRDPGQTNYGYTF
>.|TRBJ1-6|TRBV11-2
CASSLVGAESPLHF
>.|TRBJ1-5|TRBV30
CAWSPGQYRTQPQHF
>.|TRBJ2-4|TRBV19
CASSIPGQISKNIQYF
>.|TRBJ1-5|TRBV28
CASSPDSNQPQHF
>.|TRBJ2-5|TRBV25-1
CATDISGETGETQYF
>.|TRBJ1-1|TRBV6-5
CASSYSTGRPNTEAFF
>.|TRBJ1-2|TRBV5-4
CASSLQRIPNYGYTF
>.|TRBJ1-1|TRBV27
CASSFLGTEAFF
>.|TRBJ1-2|TRBV4-3
CASSQDGVYGYTF
>.|TRBJ1-3|TRBV5-1
CASSLEGTSRSGNTIYF
>.|TRBJ2-5|TRBV7-2
CASSSAAGRVGETQYF
>.|TRBJ1-1|TRBV2
CASSENTEAFF
>.|TRBJ1-5|TRBV5-6
CASSLKGGQGPQHF
>.|TRBJ2-2|TRBV4-1
CASSREDKTGELFF
>.|TRBJ1-5|TRBV28
CASSTPGDPQHF
>.|TRBJ2-1|TRBV28
CASPPRQLQLVIGRGFNNEQFF
>.|TRBJ1-2|TRBV6-2/TRBV6-3
CASSSLKQGADGYTF
>.|TRBJ2-1|TRBV28
CASREAGTTFYNEQFF
>.|TRBJ1-1|TRBV6-6
CASRRPAGKGTAEAFF
>.|TRBJ2-2|TRBV19
CASSGTGWTGELFF
>.|TRBJ1-5|TRBV27
CASSLWGDSNQPRHF
>.|TRBJ2-2|TRBV7-7
CASNIPIEGAAGELFF
>.|TRBJ2-7|TRBV2
CASSEGAYEQYF
>.|TRBJ2-2|TRBV5-4
CASSLELLGELFF
>.|TRBJ2-5|TRBV5-4
CASSRVGPRQGATGTQYF
>.|TRBJ1-2|TRBV15
CATSRDTYGYTF
>.|TRBJ1-1|TRBV14
CASSLTGNTEAFF
>.|TRBJ1-1|TRBV12-5
CASLYPDRLGAFF
>.|TRBJ1-1|TRBV19
CASSIRGRTEAFF
>.|TRBJ1-2|TRBV28
CASSSTGTDDYGYTF
>.|TRBJ1-1|TRBV6-1
CASSEGVTMNTEAFF
>.|TRBJ1-3|TRBV6-5
CASSRTADSGNTIYF
>.|TRBJ1-1|TRBV19
CASSTPNTEAFF